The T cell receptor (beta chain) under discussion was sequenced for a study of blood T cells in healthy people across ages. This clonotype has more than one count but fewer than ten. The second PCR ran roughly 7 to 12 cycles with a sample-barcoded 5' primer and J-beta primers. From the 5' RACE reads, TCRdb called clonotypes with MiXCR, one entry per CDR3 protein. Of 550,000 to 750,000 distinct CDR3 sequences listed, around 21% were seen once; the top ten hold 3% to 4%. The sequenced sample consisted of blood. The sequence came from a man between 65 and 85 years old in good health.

The CDR3: CASSHGTNEQFF. As DNA, the CDR3 is TGCGCCAGCAGCCACGGGACAAATGAGCAGTTCTTC. The chain combines TRBV4-1 with TRBJ2-5; D is possibly TRBD1 (6 bases). The DNA end is more similar to TRBJ2-1, so the J call may be wrong. Looked up from germline, CDR1 is MGHRA and CDR2 is YSYEKL. The CDR3 has 12 amino acids.